This TCR beta chain is drawn from a study of T cells in Graves' hyperthyroidism and ophthalmopathy. The sample holds many counts of this clonotype. TCR beta CDR3 region amplification was performed from RNA transcripts. A set of HTBI primers served as the primers for a first-round RT-PCR of the TCR CDR3. TCRdb reprocessed the multiplex PCR reads with MiXCR, giving one entry per CDR3 protein. The repertoire holds approximately 500,000 distinct CDR3 sequences, with just over 45% as singletons. Germline V CDR1 and CDR2: SGDLS, YYNGEE. The germline V and J ends were trimmed by 0 bases and 2 bases, with 8 bases remaining between them. CDR3 size: 14 residues.

The source of this sequence is a woman under 30 with Graves' hyperthyroidism. What was sequenced was peripheral blood or thyroid tissue (not recorded which). J is TRBJ2-5 and V is TRBV9, with D unclear. The CDR3 protein is CASSVALRQETQYF. The CDR3 nucleotides read TGTGCCAGCAGCGTAGCGTTGCGGCAAGAGACCCAGTACTTC.